This passage covers 28 T cell receptor beta chains from one sample sequenced in a study of OX40 agonist ivuxolimab in advanced cancers. TCRdb's copy holds only in-frame clones and misses some; the assay was immunoSEQ multiplex PCR. The profile shows around 72,000 clones, 75% to 90% of them singletons. The sequencing here drew on CD4+ or CD8+ T cells sorted from blood, taken in a trial of the OX40 agonist ivuxolimab. The receptors derive from an adult with an advanced solid tumor such as melanoma, head and neck, liver or kidney cancer.

The chain has TRBV5-4 and TRBJ1-3; D call uncertain. This CDR3 has 15 amino acids. Germline V gene lookup returns CDR1 SGHNT and CDR2 YYREEE (reference sequence). V was pared by 1 base and J by 2 bases, with 10 bases between. CDR3 residues: CASSLWAATGNTIYF. CDR3 nucleotides: TGTGCCAGCAGCTTGTGGGCAGCCACTGGAAACACCATATATTTT.

The V gene is TRBV5-1, the J gene TRBJ2-2, with D possibly TRBD2 on 5 matching bases. CDR1 and CDR2 from the germline V gene are SGHRS and YFSETQ. The CDR3 consists of 15 residues. Between the trimmed V and J ends, which lost 0 bases and 1 base, there was a span of 7 bases. The CDR3, as DNA: TGCGCCAGCAGCTTGGTCGGGGAGAACACCGGGGAGCTGTTTTTT. This codes for CASSLVGENTGELFF.

The rearrangement uses TRBV9 and TRBJ1-2; the D is unclear. Trimming cost V 4 bases and J 4 bases, with 17 bases left between them. This CDR3 has 15 residues. CDR1 is SGDLS, CDR2 YYNGEE, per germline. The CDR3 sequence is CASSPQQSLRYGYTF. The DNA of the CDR3 is TGTGCCAGCAGCCCTCAACAAAGCCTACGCTATGGCTACACCTTC.

J is TRBJ2-1 and V is TRBV2; 8 bases agree with TRBD2. Germline V gene sequence: CDR1 SNHLY, CDR2 FYNNEI. The ends lost 6 bases at V and 5 bases at J; junction bases unmatched: 9. The CDR3 extends over 15 amino acids. The CDR3: CASRRPGLDDNEQFF. CDR3 in DNA: TGTGCCAGCAGGAGACCGGGACTAGACGACAATGAGCAGTTCTTC.

The table lists this clone with a few counts. The chain links TRBV6-5 to TRBJ1-1; 10 nucleotides agree with TRBD1. Unmatched junction bases numbered 5, after V lost 5 bases and J lost 5 bases. The CDR3 runs to 14 residues. Looked up from germline, CDR1 is MNHEY and CDR2 is SVGAGI. The CDR3 bases are TGTGCCAGCAGTAGACAGGGGGCGGGAACTGAAGCTTTCTTT. As protein: CASSRQGAGTEAFF.

The chain is built from TRBV6-5 and TRBJ1-3, with no clear D. The CDR3 is 15 residues long. V lost 6 bases and J lost 5, with 17 bases in between. Germline V gene data show CDR1 as MNHEY and CDR2 as SVGAGI. The chain's CDR3 is CASRDPGKTRNTIYF. Here the CDR3 DNA reads TGTGCCAGCAGGGATCCGGGAAAAACCCGAAACACCATATATTTT.

The chain employs TRBV7-9 and TRBJ2-5, with 11 bases fitting TRBD2. V gave up 3 bases and J gave up 8 bases; unmatched junction bases: 8. This CDR3 contains 15 residues. Germline CDR1 SEHNR, CDR2 FQNEAQ (reference sequence). The CDR3 bases are TGTGCCAGCAGCTTCACGACTAGCGGGGTAGGAACCCAGTACTTC. Amino acids: CASSFTTSGVGTQYF.

The V and J genes are TRBV14 and TRBJ1-1; D gene uncertain. Trimming left V 0 bases short and J 5 bases short, with 13 bases between. CDR1 and CDR2 (germline): SGHDN, FVKESK. The CDR3 consists of 15 residues. The CDR3 region is CASSQELIGRTEAFF. The CDR3 DNA sequence: TGTGCCAGCAGCCAAGAGTTGATAGGTAGGACTGAAGCTTTCTTT.

This clone was picked up one time. The rearrangement joins TRBV18 to TRBJ1-1; D is unresolved. Trimming pared 3 bases from V and 4 bases from J, leaving 27 bases between. The CDR3 sequence is 19 residues long. Germline assignment: CDR1 KGHSH and CDR2 LQKENI. CDR3 in amino acids: CASSPSSATASWWGTEAFF. For the CDR3, the DNA is TGTGCCAGCTCACCCAGTTCCGCGACGGCCTCATGGTGGGGCACTGAAGCTTTCTTT.

The chain joins TRBV9 to TRBJ1-2; 9 bases align to TRBD1. V trimming: 4 bases; J trimming: 6 bases; junction bases outside the gene matches: 4. Germline V lookup: CDR1 SGDLS, CDR2 YYNGEE. CDR3 length equals 13 residues. In DNA form, the CDR3 reads TGTGCCAGCAGCCGCGGGACAGGGCATGGCTACACCTTC. Translating gives CASSRGTGHGYTF.

The rearrangement joins TRBV30 to TRBJ2-6; tentative D call: TRBD1 (6 bases). CDR1 is GTSNPN, CDR2 SVGIG, per germline (reference sequence). The CDR3 has 12 amino acids. V lost 7 bases to trimming and J lost 2 bases, with 6 bases between them. The CDR3 sequence is CASGAGANVLTF. CDR3 sequence (DNA): TGTGCCTCAGGGGCTGGGGCCAACGTCCTGACTTTC.

V is TRBV6-6 and J is TRBJ1-5, with TRBD1 matching 9 bases. V trimming: 5 bases; J trimming: 7 bases; junction bases outside the gene matches: 9. Per the germline V gene, CDR1 is MNHNY and CDR2 is SVGAGI (reference sequence). CDR3 size: 15 residues. CDR3 in DNA: TGTGCCAGCAGTAGGGGGACAGGGCGGGCCCAGCCCCAGCATTTT. It codes for CASSRGTGRAQPQHF.

CDR3 sequence reads: CASTPISSQETQYF. The CDR3 DNA reads TGTGCCAGCACCCCAATAAGTTCCCAAGAGACCCAGTACTTC. The rearrangement uses TRBV2 and TRBJ2-5; unclear D gene. The germline V and J ends were trimmed by 7 bases and 1 base, with 13 bases remaining between them. This CDR3 is built from 14 residues. Germline lookup yields CDR1 SNHLY and CDR2 FYNNEI.

V usage is TRBV5-6 and J usage is TRBJ1-1; 7 bases agree with TRBD1. J gave up 0 bases and V 3 bases, and 2 bases lay outside the gene matches. Germline CDR1 and CDR2: SGHDT and YYEEEE. This CDR3 spans 14 amino acids. In DNA, the CDR3 is TGTGCCAGCAGCTACGGGACAGTGAACACTGAAGCTTTCTTT. Its translation is CASSYGTVNTEAFF.

This clone was seen only once. The gene calls are TRBV6-1 and TRBJ1-5; a weak D match, TRBD1 (5 bases). V lost 5 bases and J lost 0, with 11 bases in between. Looked up from germline, CDR1 is MNHNS and CDR2 is SASEGT. CDR3 length: 15 residues. The CDR3 bases are TGTGCCAGCAGTTTGCAGGGTTATAGCAATCAGCCCCAGCATTTT. Its protein product is CASSLQGYSNQPQHF.

Concerning this clone: An end of the junction does not agree with germline; a read error may underlie this. This chain links TRBV11-2 with TRBJ1-1; D gene ambiguous. This CDR3 comprises 16 residues. CDR1 SGHAT and CDR2 FQNNGV come from the germline V gene. CDR3 protein: CASNRVFSSRNAEAFF. Written as DNA, the CDR3 is TGTGCCAGCAACCGGGTTTTTTCCTCTCGGAACGCTGAAGCTTTCTTT. The full variable domain, rest sourced from reference TRBV11-2 and TRBJ1-1, is EAGVAQSPRYKIIEKRQSVAFWCNPISGHATLYWYQQILGQGPKLLIQFQNNGVVDDSQLPKDRFSAERLKGVDSTLKIQPAKLEDSAVYLCASNRVFSSRNAEAFFGQGTRLTVV.

The V call is TRBV11-3, the J call TRBJ2-7; 7 bases line up with TRBD1. The CDR3 loop spans 18 amino acids. CDR1 and CDR2 (germline): SGHNT, YENEEA. V trimming: 2 bases; J trimming: 1 base; junction bases outside the gene matches: 14. The CDR3 is CASSLQHETGEMSYEQYV. For the CDR3, the DNA is TGTGCCAGCAGCTTACAGCACGAAACAGGGGAAATGTCCTACGAGCAGTACGTC.

This chain connects TRBV6-5 to TRBJ1-5; 7 bases map to TRBD1. The V segment lost 0 bases and the J segment 7 bases; nucleotides outside the gene matches: 6. The CDR3 is 15 amino acids. In germline, CDR1 is MNHEY, CDR2 SVGAGI. The CDR3 loop reads CASSYSTRGGQPQHF. The DNA of the CDR3 is TGTGCCAGCAGTTACTCGACCAGGGGGGGGCAGCCCCAGCATTTT.

The chain carries TRBV7-2 and TRBJ1-1; possible D gene TRBD1, 5 bases. Germline CDR1 SGHTA, CDR2 FQGNSA. This CDR3 region has 16 residues. V lost 1 base, J lost 1 base, and 13 bases lay in between. CDR3 DNA: TGTGCCAGCAGCTTAGGCGGAGGGGCTGGGAACACTGAAGCTTTCTTT. Translated: CASSLGGGAGNTEAFF. The variable domain in full, completed from reference TRBV7-2 and TRBJ1-1, reads GAGVSQSPSNKVTEKGKDVELRCDPISGHTALYWYRQSLGQGLEFLIYFQGNSAPDKSGLPSDRFSAERTGGSVSTLTIQRTQQEDSAVYLCASSLGGGAGNTEAFFGQGTRLTVV.

The rearrangement joins TRBV5-1 to TRBJ2-7, with 8 bases aligning to TRBD2. Germline-derived CDR1 and CDR2 are SGHRS and YFSETQ. After removal of 4 bases from V and 0 bases from J, the junction contained 9 bases not matched to a gene. The CDR3 has 16 amino acids. CDR3: CASSPSAGGLSYEQYF. The CDR3 coding sequence is TGCGCCAGCAGCCCTTCTGCGGGAGGACTCTCCTACGAGCAGTACTTC. Full variable domain (outside the CDR3, taken from reference TRBV5-1 and TRBJ2-7): KAGVTQTPRYLIKTRGQQVTLSCSPISGHRSVSWYQQTPGQGLQFLFEYFSETQRNKGNFPGRFSGRQFSNSRSEMNVSTLELGDSALYLCASSPSAGGLSYEQYFGPGTRLTVT.

The rearrangement links TRBV30 to TRBJ2-7, with D unresolved. Germline CDR1 GTSNPN, CDR2 SVGIG (reference sequence). V was shortened by 1 base and J by 0 bases, with 4 bases between the two germline ends. This CDR3 has 12 residues. The CDR3 region has the DNA TGTGCCTGGAGTGACGTCTCCTACGAGCAGTACTTC. Translating it yields CAWSDVSYEQYF.

The CDR3 DNA follows: TGTGCCATCAGTGAGCGTGGAAGCGGGGGTCAATTGGATACGCAGTATTTT. The encoded protein is CAISERGSGGQLDTQYF. The chain has TRBV10-3 and TRBJ2-3, with 8 bases that match TRBD2. Germline V gene data show CDR1 as ENHRY and CDR2 as SYGVKD. This CDR3 comprises 17 residues. The V and J ends lost 2 bases and 6 bases, in that order; junction bases with no gene match: 13.

V and J are TRBV7-9 and TRBJ2-7; TRBD1 is a possible D gene (6 bases). The V and J ends lost 5 bases and 5 bases respectively, with 19 bases between them. The V gene's germline CDR1 is SEHNR and CDR2 FQNEAQ (reference sequence). The CDR3 is 15 amino acids. In nucleotides, the CDR3 is TGTGCCAGCAGCCGTCTGAGGACAGATCGGAACGAGCAGTACGTC. Translating it yields CASSRLRTDRNEQYV.

This chain links TRBV27 with TRBJ1-5; a weak D match, TRBD1 (6 bases). V shed 0 bases and J shed 2 bases, with 11 bases lying between them. The CDR3 length is 16 residues. Germline-derived CDR1 and CDR2 are MNHEY and SMNVEV (reference sequence). The CDR3 region has the DNA TGTGCCAGCAGTTTATCGCCCAGGGGCGGCAATCAGCCCCAGCATTTT. Residues: CASSLSPRGGNQPQHF.

This clone was counted a single time. The CDR3 bases are TGTGCCAGCAGCTTGGATTCCAGGGGGGTCTCTGGGGCCAACGTCCTGACTTTC. Translating gives CASSLDSRGVSGANVLTF. The rearrangement uses TRBV5-5 and TRBJ2-6, with D possibly matching TRBD1 (7 bases). There are 18 residues in the CDR3. Germline V lookup: CDR1 SGHKS, CDR2 YYEKEE (reference sequence). Trimming took 0 bases from V and 0 from J, leaving 13 bases between them.

The chain uses TRBV5-4 and TRBJ2-6; 7 bases are a match to TRBD1. CDR3 length equals 15 residues. V lost 5 bases and J lost 3; bases outside the gene matches: 5. Germline V gene sequence: CDR1 SGHNT, CDR2 YYREEE (reference sequence). As DNA, the CDR3 is TGTGCCAGCAGATTAGGGGGCAGTGGGGCCAACGTCCTGACTTTC. Protein sequence: CASRLGGSGANVLTF.

CDR3 bases: TGTGCCAGCAGGGACCGCTCTGGGGCCAACGTCCTGACTTTC. It encodes CASRDRSGANVLTF. This chain connects TRBV6-5 to TRBJ2-6; D uncertain. V was trimmed by 6 bases and J by 0 bases, leaving 6 bases between them. This CDR3 comprises 14 residues. Germline-derived CDR1 and CDR2 are MNHEY and SVGAGI.

The V and J genes are TRBV4-1 and TRBJ2-3; TRBD1 aligns across 11 bases. Germline CDR1 MGHRA, CDR2 YSYEKL. The CDR3 is 16 amino acids. With 3 bases clipped from V and 2 bases from J, the junction kept 4 bases outside the gene matches. The CDR3 region is CASSQGTGGITDTQYF. As DNA, the CDR3 is TGCGCCAGCAGCCAGGGGACAGGGGGAATCACAGATACGCAGTATTTT.